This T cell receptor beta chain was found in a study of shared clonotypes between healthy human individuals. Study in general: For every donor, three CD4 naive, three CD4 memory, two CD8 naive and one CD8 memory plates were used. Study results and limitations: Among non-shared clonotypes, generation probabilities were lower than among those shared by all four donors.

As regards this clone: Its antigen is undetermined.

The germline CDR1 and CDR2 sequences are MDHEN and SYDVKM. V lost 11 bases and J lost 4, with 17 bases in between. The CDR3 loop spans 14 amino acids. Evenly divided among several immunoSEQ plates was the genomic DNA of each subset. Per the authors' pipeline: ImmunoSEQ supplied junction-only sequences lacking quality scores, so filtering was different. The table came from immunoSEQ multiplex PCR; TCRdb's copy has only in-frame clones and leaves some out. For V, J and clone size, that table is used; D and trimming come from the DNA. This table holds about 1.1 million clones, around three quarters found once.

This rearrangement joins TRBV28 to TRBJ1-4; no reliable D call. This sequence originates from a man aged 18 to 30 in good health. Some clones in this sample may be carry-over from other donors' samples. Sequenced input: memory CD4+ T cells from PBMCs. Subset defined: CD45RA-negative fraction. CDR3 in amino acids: CAVSEDPGNEKLFF. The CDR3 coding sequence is TGTGCCGTATCGGAGGACCCTGGTAATGAAAAACTGTTTTTT.